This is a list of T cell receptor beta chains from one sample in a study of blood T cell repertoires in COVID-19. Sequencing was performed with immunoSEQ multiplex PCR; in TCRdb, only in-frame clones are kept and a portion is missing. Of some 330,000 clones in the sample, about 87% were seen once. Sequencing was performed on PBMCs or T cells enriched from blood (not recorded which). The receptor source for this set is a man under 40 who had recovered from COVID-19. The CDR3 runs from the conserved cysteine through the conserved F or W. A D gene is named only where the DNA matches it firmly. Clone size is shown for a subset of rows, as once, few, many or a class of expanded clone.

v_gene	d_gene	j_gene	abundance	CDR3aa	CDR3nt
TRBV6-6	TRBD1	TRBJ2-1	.	CASSPLDRDLYNEQFF	TGTGCCAGCAGTCCTCTGGACAGGGACCTCTACAATGAGCAGTTCTTC
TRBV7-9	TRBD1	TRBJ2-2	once	CGQGANTGELFF	TGTGGACAGGGGGCGAACACCGGGGAGCTGTTTTTT
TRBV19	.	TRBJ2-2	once	CASSMGQGFTGELFF	TGTGCCAGTAGTATGGGGCAGGGTTTCACCGGGGAGCTGTTTTTT
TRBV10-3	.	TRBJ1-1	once	CAIRGTGNTEAFF	TGTGCCATCAGGGGTACAGGGAACACTGAAGCTTTCTTT
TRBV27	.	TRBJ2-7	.	CASSLAEPGPFTEQYF	TGTGCCAGCAGTTTAGCTGAGCCAGGCCCTTTCACCGAGCAGTACTTC
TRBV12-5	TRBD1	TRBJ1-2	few	CASGFAQGGGYTF	TGTGCTAGTGGTTTTGCACAGGGGGGTGGCTACACCTTC
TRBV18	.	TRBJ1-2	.	CASSPLTETSHGYTF	TGTGCCAGCTCACCTCTGACAGAAACCTCCCATGGCTACACCTTC
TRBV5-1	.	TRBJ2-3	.	CASSPVSGVDTQYF	TGCGCCAGCAGCCCGGTTTCAGGGGTGGATACGCAGTATTTT
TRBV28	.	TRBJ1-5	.	CASSLTQSTTQPQHF	TGTGCCAGCAGTTTAACACAGTCGACGACTCAGCCCCAGCATTTT
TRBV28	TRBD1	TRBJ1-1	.	CAGKRGPGNTEAFF	TGTGCCGGAAAAAGGGGGCCTGGGAACACTGAAGCTTTCTTT
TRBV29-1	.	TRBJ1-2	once	CSVGDPRGYTF	TGCAGCGTTGGAGACCCTCGGGGCTACACCTTC
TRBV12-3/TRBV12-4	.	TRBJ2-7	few	CASSWGTGYEQYF	TGTGCCAGCAGTTGGGGGACTGGCTACGAGCAGTACTTC
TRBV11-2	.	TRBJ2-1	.	CASSLNPAGPYNEQFF	TGTGCCAGCAGCTTAAATCCGGCGGGGCCATACAATGAGCAGTTCTTC
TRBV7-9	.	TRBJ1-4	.	CASSRGGLGREKLFF	TGTGCCAGCAGTAGAGGGGGTCTCGGGCGAGAAAAACTGTTTTTT
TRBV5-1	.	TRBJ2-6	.	CASSSQGISGANVLTF	TGCGCCAGCAGCTCCCAGGGGATCTCTGGGGCCAACGTCCTGACTTTC
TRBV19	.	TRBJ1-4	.	CASSIGGFDATNEKLFF	TGTGCCAGTAGTATCGGAGGCTTTGATGCAACTAATGAAAAACTGTTTTTT
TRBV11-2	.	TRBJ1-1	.	CASSFSTTEAFF	TGTGCCAGCAGCTTTAGCACCACTGAAGCTTTCTTT
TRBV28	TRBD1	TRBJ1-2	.	CASSPGQGPYGYTF	TGTGCCAGCAGTCCGGGACAGGGTCCCTATGGCTACACCTTC
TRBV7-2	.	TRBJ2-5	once	CASSLSGGTGQETQYF	TGTGCCAGCAGCTTATCGGGAGGGACAGGGCAAGAGACCCAGTACTTC
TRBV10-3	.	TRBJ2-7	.	CAISESRQVGQYF	TGTGCCATCAGTGAGTCTCGACAGGTTGGGCAGTACTTC
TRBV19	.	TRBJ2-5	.	CASSISGVGKTQYF	TGTGCCAGTAGTATCTCCGGGGTCGGGAAGACCCAGTACTTC
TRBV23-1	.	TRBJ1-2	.	CASSSRQSNGYTF	TGCGCCAGCAGTTCACGACAGAGCAATGGCTACACCTTC
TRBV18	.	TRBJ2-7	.	CASSPPNLDHREFYEQYF	TGTGCCAGCTCACCTCCAAATCTTGACCACAGGGAGTTCTACGAGCAGTACTTC
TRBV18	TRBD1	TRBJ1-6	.	CASSRGTGGLTNSPLHF	TGTGCCAGCTCACGGGGGACAGGGGGCTTAACTAATTCACCCCTCCACTTT
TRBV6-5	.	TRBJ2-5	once	CATTTVKETQYF	TGTGCCACGACGACAGTTAAAGAGACCCAGTACTTC
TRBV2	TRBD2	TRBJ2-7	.	CASFEGVLLSGGLPRSSYEQYF	TGTGCCAGCTTTGAGGGGGTCCTTCTTAGCGGGGGGCTGCCCAGGAGCTCCTACGAGCAGTACTTC
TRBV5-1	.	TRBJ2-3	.	CASSGNLEGTQYF	TGCGCCAGCAGCGGGAATTTGGAGGGTACGCAGTATTTT
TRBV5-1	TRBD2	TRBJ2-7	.	CASSLDGTSPYEQYF	TGCGCCAGCAGCTTGGACGGGACTAGCCCCTACGAGCAGTACTTC
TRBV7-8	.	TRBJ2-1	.	CASSAGGGGRFDEQFF	TGTGCCAGCAGCGCGGGGGGAGGGGGCCGGTTCGATGAGCAGTTCTTC
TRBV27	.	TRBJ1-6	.	CASRPARYRVNSPLHF	TGTGCCAGCAGACCCGCCCGGTACCGGGTAAATTCACCCCTCCACTTT
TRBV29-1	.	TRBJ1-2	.	CSVGETFGYTF	TGCAGCGTTGGGGAGACATTTGGCTACACCTTC
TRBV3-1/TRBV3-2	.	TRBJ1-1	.	CASSSVVRNTEAFF	TGTGCCAGCAGCTCAGTGGTCCGGAACACTGAAGCTTTCTTT
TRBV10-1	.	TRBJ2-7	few	CASSQGVAYEQYF	TGCGCCAGCAGCCAAGGGGTCGCCTACGAGCAGTACTTC
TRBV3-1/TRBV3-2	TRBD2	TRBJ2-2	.	CASSQQAGTSSGELFF	TGTGCCAGCAGCCAACAAGCCGGGACTAGTTCCGGGGAGCTGTTTTTT
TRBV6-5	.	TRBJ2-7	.	CASRPSGSIYEQYF	TGTGCCAGCAGACCCTCGGGATCAATTTACGAGCAGTACTTC
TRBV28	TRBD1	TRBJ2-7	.	CASSIPGTGLYEQYF	TGTGCCAGCAGTATCCCCGGGACAGGGCTCTACGAGCAGTACTTC
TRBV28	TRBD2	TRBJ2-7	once	CASSFWGGGIYEQYF	TGTGCCAGCAGTTTTTGGGGGGGAGGAATCTACGAGCAGTACTTC
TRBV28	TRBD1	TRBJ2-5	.	CASNIQGQETQYF	TGTGCCAGCAACATACAGGGGCAAGAGACCCAGTACTTC
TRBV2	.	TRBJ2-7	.	CASSELLGHTYEQYF	TGTGCCAGCAGTGAACTGTTGGGACATACCTACGAGCAGTACTTC
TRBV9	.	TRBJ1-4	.	CASSAGDAGGSEKLFF	TGTGCCAGCAGCGCCGGGGATGCGGGGGGTAGTGAAAAACTGTTTTTT
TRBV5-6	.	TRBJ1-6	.	CASSFGGGNSPLHF	TGTGCCAGCAGCTTTGGTGGGGGGAATTCACCCCTCCACTTT
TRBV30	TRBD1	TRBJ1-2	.	CAWNGAYRGSNYGYTF	TGTGCCTGGAATGGGGCATACAGGGGGTCTAACTATGGCTACACCTTC
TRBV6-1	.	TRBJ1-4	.	CASSERDEKLFF	TGTGCCAGCAGTGAACGGGATGAAAAACTGTTTTTT
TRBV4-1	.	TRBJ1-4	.	CASSQVKGEGEDEKLFF	TGCGCCAGCAGCCAAGTGAAGGGAGAGGGCGAGGATGAAAAACTGTTTTTT
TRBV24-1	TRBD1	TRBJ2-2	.	CATSERQGHTGELFF	TGTGCCACCAGTGAGAGACAGGGGCACACCGGGGAGCTGTTTTTT
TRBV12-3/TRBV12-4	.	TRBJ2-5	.	CASSFLGEETQYF	TGTGCCAGCAGTTTTCTGGGAGAAGAGACCCAGTACTTC
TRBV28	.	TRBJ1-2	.	CASSGHSFYGYTF	TGTGCCAGCAGCGGACACTCTTTCTATGGCTACACCTTC
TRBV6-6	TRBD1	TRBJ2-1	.	CASSYRTGSGNEQFF	TGTGCCAGCAGTTACAGGACAGGGTCGGGCAATGAGCAGTTCTTC